This T cell receptor (beta chain) stems from a study of a mutant IDH1 vaccine in newly diagnosed glioma. Study background: Vaccines were first given 4-6 weeks after radiotherapy alone, or with temozolomide cycles. A roughly 62% male, 37.5% female split and a mean age of about 40 years characterized treated patients.

Noted time point: week 5, during vaccination. In every dose of vaccine, 300 ug of mutant IDH1 20-mer peptide was given alongside topical imiquimod. Worth noting for this clone: Antigen specificity is unknown.

In germline, CDR1 is SNHLY, CDR2 FYNNEI. The CDR3 covers 17 residues. Trimming cost V 4 bases and J 0 bases; bases outside gene matches: 4. Using immunoSEQ multiplex PCR, the repertoire was profiled, and TCRdb retains in-frame clones only, with some absent. Of some 51,000 clones listed, around 78% were seen once; the top ten hold roughly 5.6%. Sequencing was performed on PBMCs, taken from a glioma patient whose treatment included an IDH1 peptide vaccine. This TCR came from a man in his fifties with glioma. V gene TRBV2 combines with J gene TRBJ2-2; 11 bases are shared with TRBD1. CDR3 region: CASSGDRGFTNTGELFF. The DNA for the CDR3 is TGTGCCAGCAGTGGGGACAGGGGGTTTACGAACACCGGGGAGCTGTTTTTT.